The rows below give T cell receptor beta chains drawn from one sample of a study of shared clonotypes between healthy human individuals. Produced via immunoSEQ multiplex PCR; TCRdb's table is partial and in-frame only. The sample includes some 690,000 clones, about 90% seen only once; the top ten take roughly 36%. The specimen sequenced was memory CD8+ T cells from PBMCs. Source of these receptors: a man younger than 35 in good health. Some clones in this sample may be carry-over from other donors' samples. CDR3s include the opening cysteine and the closing phenylalanine or tryptophan. The D gene is left open where the match is weak. Clone size is given for some rows only: seen once, a few or many times, or a class if the clone is expanded.

TRBV7-2,-,TRBJ2-7,TRBD2,TGTGCCAGCAGCTTAGCCACCACTAGCGGGTACCCCCGGAGTGAGCAGTACTTC,CASSLATTSGYPRSEQYF
TRBV10-3,-,TRBJ2-1,-,TGTGCCATCAGTGTGGGCAGGGGCAACTACAATGAGCAGTTCTTC,CAISVGRGNYNEQFF
TRBV7-9,once,TRBJ2-5,-,TGTGCCAGCAGTGAAGGGGTGGCCCAAGAGACCCAGTACTTC,CASSEGVAQETQYF
TRBV7-8,-,TRBJ2-1,-,TGTGCCAGCAGCGACTACAATGAGCAGTTCTTC,CASSDYNEQFF
TRBV7-9,once,TRBJ1-4,-,TGTGCCAGCAGCTTAGCGCCAGGGCAGAATGAAAAACTGTTTTTT,CASSLAPGQNEKLFF
TRBV25-1,-,TRBJ1-4,-,TGTGCCAGCAGCCAGGGGATCCGGCCCACTAATGAAAAACTGTTTTTT,CASSQGIRPTNEKLFF
TRBV14,few,TRBJ1-1,-,TGTGCCAGCAGCGAGGGAATGAACACTGAAGCTTTCTTT,CASSEGMNTEAFF
TRBV14,-,TRBJ1-4,-,TGTGCCAGCAGCCAAGTGGGTCTCGGTGAAAAACTGTTTTTT,CASSQVGLGEKLFF
TRBV30,once,TRBJ1-1,-,TGTGCCTGGAGTCTCCGACAGTTGATGAACACTGAAGCTTTCTTT,CAWSLRQLMNTEAFF
TRBV7-3,-,TRBJ2-2,-,TGTGCCAGCAGCCTGATGACGGACACCGGGGAGCTGTTTTTT,CASSLMTDTGELFF
TRBV6-6,many,TRBJ1-1,TRBD1,TGTGCCAGCAGTTACGAAGGACAGGGAATGAACACTGAAGCTTTCTTT,CASSYEGQGMNTEAFF
TRBV6-1,-,TRBJ2-7,-,TGTGCCAGCAGTGACTGGGGGTACGAGCAGTACTTC,CASSDWGYEQYF
TRBV5-1,-,TRBJ2-3,-,TGCGCCAGCAGCTTGTGGGACTCTAGCACAGATACGCAGTATTTT,CASSLWDSSTDTQYF
TRBV6-5,-,TRBJ1-4,-,TGTGCCAGCAGCCCCGGGGGGTACGCGGATGAAAAACTGTTTTTT,CASSPGGYADEKLFF
TRBV27,-,TRBJ2-1,TRBD1,TGTGCCAGCAGTTTATACCCCCGTTCCGGGACAGGGGACCCCAATGAGCAGTTCTTC,CASSLYPRSGTGDPNEQFF
TRBV2,-,TRBJ2-7,-,TGTGCCAGCAGTGAATTAAGTCTACTACGGTACGAGCAGTACTTC,CASSELSLLRYEQYF